What follows describes a single TCR beta chain. With 3 bases removed from V and 0 bases from J, the gap between germline ends came to 11 bases. CDR3 length equals 16 residues. Germline-derived CDR1 and CDR2 are MNHNS and SASEGT. The sample belongs to a study of technical replicates of blood from a handful of donors. Sequencing was performed with immunoSEQ multiplex PCR; in TCRdb, only in-frame clones are kept and a portion is missing. Counted here are 81,000 or so clones, around 96% occurring once; the ten biggest clones make up under 0.2%. The receptor was derived from a human donor in good health. This chain joins TRBV6-1 and TRBJ1-4, with D unresolved. Sequences were obtained from T cells isolated from PBMCs. CDR3 in DNA: TGTGCCAGCAGTGATATTAACAAGTCAACTAATGAAAAACTGTTTTTT. It yields the protein CASSDINKSTNEKLFF.